Following are 25 T cell receptor beta chains from one sample sequenced in a study of circulating and synovial CD4+ cells in juvenile arthritis (dated by TCRdb to 2014 to 2015). The library was made by the immunoSEQ multiplex PCR assay. The table comes from immuneACCESS by way of TCRdb, which keeps in-frame sequences with V and J called. Part of the clones is missing from these tables; in studies checked, under half for an unresolved V gene and the rest for unknown reasons. The table for this sample lists some 15,000 clones; approximately 90% of them were counted only once. The ten largest clones take up less than 0.95% of the sample. Material: CD4+ T cells from blood. These receptors were taken from a human donor with juvenile idiopathic arthritis.

The count of this clone is one. At one end, the junction sequence differs from germline, possibly due to a read error. The same CDR3 arises from other DNA sequences in this sample as well. The gene calls are TRBV19 and TRBJ1-6; no definite D call. Germline CDR1 is LNHDA and CDR2 is SQIVND (reference sequence). The CDR3 is 12 residues long. This CDR3 is CASSILDSPLHF. CDR3 sequence (DNA): TGTGCCAGTAGTATATTAGATTCCCCCCTCCACTTT.

V gene TRBV5-1 combines with J gene TRBJ2-5; 7 bases map to TRBD1. The CDR3 runs to 14 residues. Losses at the gene ends were 4 bases for V and 4 bases for J; bases not matched to a gene: 7. Germline CDR1 reads SGHRS; CDR2 reads YFSETQ. CDR3: CASSPGYRGETQYF. The CDR3, as DNA: TGCGCCAGCAGCCCGGGTTACAGGGGAGAGACCCAGTACTTC.

The V gene is TRBV27, the J gene TRBJ2-5; D remains ambiguous. Germline V gene sequence: CDR1 MNHEY, CDR2 SMNVEV (reference sequence). V lost 6 bases and J 3 bases, leaving 8 bases between the germline ends. The CDR3 extends over 12 amino acids. The CDR3 sequence is CASRGVEETQYF. In nucleotides, the CDR3 is TGTGCCAGCAGGGGCGTTGAAGAGACCCAGTACTTC.

This rearrangement joins TRBV9 to TRBJ2-7; TRBD1 might be the D (5 bases). Germline V gene lookup returns CDR1 SGDLS and CDR2 YYNGEE. V was shortened by 2 bases and J by 5 bases, with 8 bases between the two germline ends. The CDR3 loop spans 12 amino acids. DNA for the CDR3: TGTGCCAGCAGCGTCCTCAGGGACGAGCAGTACTTC. Translating gives CASSVLRDEQYF.

V and J are TRBV7-2 and TRBJ2-7; D uncertain. Trimming removed 1 base at V and 2 bases at J, with 15 bases between. The CDR3 loop spans 16 amino acids. Germline CDR1 reads SGHTA; CDR2 reads FQGNSA. This CDR3 reads CASSLVWQASTYEQYF. As DNA, the CDR3 is TGTGCCAGCAGCTTAGTTTGGCAGGCCTCAACCTACGAGCAGTACTTC.

The chain uses TRBV9 and TRBJ2-7; 10 positions match TRBD2. With 0 bases clipped from V and 3 bases from J, the junction kept 12 bases outside the gene matches. Germline V gene sequence: CDR1 SGDLS, CDR2 YYNGEE. This CDR3 spans 18 amino acids. This CDR3 is CASSVGTSSGGFNYEQYF. The CDR3 DNA reads TGTGCCAGCAGCGTAGGCACATCTAGCGGGGGATTTAACTACGAGCAGTACTTC.

The V and J genes are TRBV9 and TRBJ1-5; D remains ambiguous. Per the germline V gene, CDR1 is SGDLS and CDR2 is YYNGEE. Trimming pared 2 bases from V and 2 bases from J, leaving 8 bases between. This CDR3 region has 14 residues. CDR3 DNA: TGTGCCAGCAGCGTGGATGGAGGCAATCAGCCCCAGCATTTT. It is translated as CASSVDGGNQPQHF. Full variable domain (remainder filled in from reference TRBV9 and TRBJ1-5): DSGVTQTPKHLITATGQRVTLRCSPRSGDLSVYWYQQSLDQGLQFLIQYYNGEERAKGNILERFSAQQFPDLHSELNLSSLELGDSALYFCASSVDGGNQPQHFGDGTRLSIL.

In regard to this clone: One junction end does not reproduce the germline sequence, and a read error may be involved. The chain joins TRBV27 to TRBJ1-4; D is possibly TRBD1 (6 bases). This CDR3 has 16 amino acids. CDR1 is MNHEY and CDR2 is SMNVEV in the germline V gene (reference sequence). CDR3 DNA: TGTGCCAGCAGCCCCCCCGGGGGGGGGCGGAATGAAAAACTGCTTTTT. Its protein is CASSPPGGGRNEKLLF.

V gene TRBV29-1 combines with J gene TRBJ2-1; TRBD2 aligns across 12 bases. The CDR3 extends over 14 amino acids. CDR1 SQVTM and CDR2 ANQGSEA come from the germline V gene. Losses at the gene ends were 6 bases for V and 8 bases for J; bases not matched to a gene: 8. The CDR3 region is CSVGPGLAGHEQFF. CDR3 DNA: TGCAGCGTGGGTCCGGGACTAGCGGGCCATGAGCAGTTCTTC.

This chain joins TRBV5-1 and TRBJ1-3, with D unresolved. Looked up from germline, CDR1 is SGHRS and CDR2 is YFSETQ. The CDR3 consists of 17 residues. Trimming removed 3 bases from V and 4 bases from J, with 20 bases in between. This CDR3 is CASSSGFDTWMGNTIYF. In DNA, the CDR3 is TGCGCCAGCAGCTCCGGATTCGACACTTGGATGGGAAACACCATATATTTT.

This clone was counted between two and nine times. This rearrangement joins TRBV19 to TRBJ2-7; 8 nucleotides match TRBD1. V shed 5 bases, J shed 6 bases, and the junction held 6 bases outside the gene matches. The length of the CDR3 is 13 residues. The germline gives CDR1 LNHDA, CDR2 SQIVND (reference sequence). DNA for the CDR3: TGTGCCAGTAGTGGCCAGGGGGCCAGCGAGCAGTACTTC. It translates to CASSGQGASEQYF. Full variable domain (rest looked up from reference TRBV19 and TRBJ2-7): DGGITQSPKYLFRKEGQNVTLSCEQNLNHDAMYWYRQDPGQGLRLIYYSQIVNDFQKGDIAEGYSVSREKKESFPLTVTSAQKNPTAFYLCASSGQGASEQYFGPGTRLTVT.

V gene TRBV7-9 combines with J gene TRBJ2-4; 7 bases align to TRBD2. The CDR3 runs 15 residues. The V and J ends lost 8 bases and 0 bases, in that order; junction bases with no gene match: 7. Per the germline V gene, CDR1 is SEHNR and CDR2 is FQNEAQ (reference sequence). The CDR3 region is CASGGGREAKNIQYF. Written as DNA, the CDR3 is TGTGCCAGCGGGGGGGGTAGGGAAGCCAAAAACATTCAGTACTTC.

This clone has just one count. V usage is TRBV7-9 and J usage is TRBJ2-7; D unclear. This CDR3 has 14 amino acids. Deletions cut 3 bases from V and 3 bases from J, with 12 bases between. Germline loops: CDR1 SEHNR, CDR2 FQNEAQ (reference sequence). CDR3 sequence (DNA): TGTGCCAGCAGCTTCGACACCACAAGCTACGAGCAGTACTTC. Its translation is CASSFDTTSYEQYF.

Notes on this clone: Germline is not matched at one junction end, which may reflect a read error. CDR3 sequence: CASSRLKGQGIEELFF. The CDR3 bases are TGTGCCAGCAGCCGCTTAAAGGGACAGGGAATTGAAGAACTGTTTTTT. This rearrangement joins TRBV13 to TRBJ1-4; 9 bases align to TRBD1. The CDR3 is 16 amino acids. Germline-derived CDR1 and CDR2 are PRHDT and FYEKMQ (reference sequence).

The chain joins TRBV7-9 to TRBJ1-2; D ambiguous. V lost 5 bases, J lost 0 bases, and 10 bases lay in between. This CDR3 has 14 residues. Germline V gene data show CDR1 as SEHNR and CDR2 as FQNEAQ (reference sequence). CDR3 coding DNA: TGTGCCAGCAGCGCCTCCGGGGCTAACTATGGCTACACCTTC. This sequence encodes CASSASGANYGYTF. Based on the CDR3 plus reference TRBV7-9 and TRBJ1-2, the full variable domain is DTGVSQNPRHKITKRGQNVTFRCDPISEHNRLYWYRQTLGQGPEFLTYFQNEAQLEKSRLLSDRFSAERPKGSFSTLEIQRTEQGDSAMYLCASSASGANYGYTFGSGTRLTVV.

This clone was picked up one time. The chain is built from TRBV7-9 and TRBJ2-7, with D perhaps TRBD1 (5 bases). The CDR3 is 16 residues long. The V and J ends lost 4 bases and 5 bases respectively, with 21 bases between them. The germline gives CDR1 SEHNR, CDR2 FQNEAQ (reference sequence). The CDR3 is CASSSYSPGFGHEQYF. For the CDR3, the DNA is TGTGCCAGCAGCTCATACTCCCCAGGGTTCGGCCACGAGCAGTACTTC.

The CDR3 loop is CASSQVERGPTLNSYNEQFF. The CDR3 nucleotides read TGCGCCAGCAGCCAAGTGGAGCGGGGGCCCACTCTTAACTCCTACAATGAGCAGTTCTTC. V is TRBV4-1 and J is TRBJ2-1; 8 nucleotides agree with TRBD2. CDR3 length: 20 amino acids. In germline, CDR1 is MGHRA, CDR2 YSYEKL. V was pared by 1 base and J by 0 bases, with 14 bases of the junction left unmatched.

The chain employs TRBV15 and TRBJ2-4; 8 bases map to TRBD1. The germline CDR1 and CDR2 sequences are LNHNV and YYDKDF (reference sequence). V dropped 3 bases and J dropped 8; count of bases not matched to a gene: 9. This CDR3 has 15 amino acids. The CDR3: CATSRETGGGYIQYF. CDR3 coding DNA: TGTGCCACCAGCAGGGAAACAGGGGGTGGGTACATTCAGTACTTC.

The CDR3 sequence: CASTPAGGPTDTQYF. The CDR3 DNA reads TGTGCCAGCACCCCAGCGGGAGGGCCTACAGATACGCAGTATTTT. The chain uses TRBV9 and TRBJ2-3; 10 positions agree with TRBD2. This CDR3 has 15 residues. The ends lost 6 bases at V and 3 bases at J; junction bases unmatched: 7. Germline V gene lookup returns CDR1 SGDLS and CDR2 YYNGEE.

CDR3 amino acids: CASSQGLTSGAYNEQFF. Written as DNA, the CDR3 is TGCGCCAGCAGCCAAGGGCTCACTAGCGGGGCCTACAATGAGCAGTTCTTC. The V call is TRBV4-1, the J call TRBJ2-1, with 10 bases aligning to TRBD2. This CDR3 region has 17 residues. V trimming: 1 base; J trimming: 2 bases; junction bases outside the gene matches: 5. Germline CDR1 reads MGHRA; CDR2 reads YSYEKL.

The genes are TRBV5-8 and TRBJ2-5; 8 bases line up with TRBD1. Germline loops: CDR1 SGHTS, CDR2 YDEGEE. The CDR3 loop spans 13 amino acids. V shed 3 bases and J 5 bases; nucleotides not matched to a gene: 3. In DNA form, the CDR3 reads TGTGCCAGCAGCTCCCAGGGGGCGGAGACCCAGTACTTC. Translation gives CASSSQGAETQYF.

The chain has TRBV7-8 and TRBJ1-2; TRBD1 is a possible D gene (6 bases). In germline, CDR1 is SGHVS, CDR2 FQNEAQ. V gave up 3 bases and J gave up 6 bases, with 8 bases separating them. There are 12 residues in the CDR3. The CDR3 sequence is CASSFWTDGYTF. DNA for the CDR3: TGTGCCAGCAGCTTCTGGACAGATGGCTACACCTTC.

J is TRBJ1-6 and V is TRBV9; 8 nucleotides align to TRBD1. In germline, CDR1 is SGDLS, CDR2 YYNGEE. After removal of 3 bases from V and 11 bases from J, the junction contained 7 bases not matched to a gene. The CDR3 has 14 amino acids. CDR3 in amino acids: CASSGGTGEAPLHF. The CDR3 region has the DNA TGTGCCAGCAGCGGAGGGACAGGTGAGGCACCCCTCCACTTT.

This clone was counted once. The gene calls are TRBV10-3 and TRBJ2-2; tentative D call: TRBD2 (6 bases). The V and J ends lost 6 bases and 6 bases respectively, with 11 bases between them. This CDR3 has 13 residues. CDR1 is ENHRY and CDR2 is SYGVKD in the germline V gene. CDR3 loop: CAISLGGSGELFF. CDR3 coding DNA: TGTGCCATCAGCCTTGGGGGGTCCGGGGAGCTGTTTTTT.

This clone has only a few counts. DNA for the CDR3: TGTGCCAGCAGCCAAGAAGCGACAGAGAATCAGCCCCAGCATTTT. Protein sequence: CASSQEATENQPQHF. The chain has TRBV16 and TRBJ1-5, with a weak D call TRBD1 (5 bases). This CDR3 comprises 15 residues. Trimming removed 2 bases from V and 4 bases from J, with 12 bases in between. Germline V gene data show CDR1 as KGHSY and CDR2 as FQNENV.